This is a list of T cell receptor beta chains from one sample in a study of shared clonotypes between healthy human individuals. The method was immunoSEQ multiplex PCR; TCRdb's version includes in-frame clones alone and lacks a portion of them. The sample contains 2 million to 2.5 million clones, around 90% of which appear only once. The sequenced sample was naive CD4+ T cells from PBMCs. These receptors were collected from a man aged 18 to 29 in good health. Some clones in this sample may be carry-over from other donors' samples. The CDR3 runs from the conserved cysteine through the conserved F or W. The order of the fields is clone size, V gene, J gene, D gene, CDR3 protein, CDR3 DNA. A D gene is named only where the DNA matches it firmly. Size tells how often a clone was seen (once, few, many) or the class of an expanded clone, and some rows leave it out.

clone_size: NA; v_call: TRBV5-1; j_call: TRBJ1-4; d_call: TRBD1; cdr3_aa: CASSTGQINEKLFF; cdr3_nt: TGCGCCAGCAGCACGGGACAGATTAATGAAAAACTGTTTTTT
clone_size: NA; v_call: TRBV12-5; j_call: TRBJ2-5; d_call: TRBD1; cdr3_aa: CASTGGETQYF; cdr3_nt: TGTGCTAGTACAGGGGGAGAGACCCAGTACTTC
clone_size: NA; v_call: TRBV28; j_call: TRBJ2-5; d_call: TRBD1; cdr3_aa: CASSTGGREETQYF; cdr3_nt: TGTGCCAGCAGCACAGGGGGAAGGGAAGAGACCCAGTACTTC
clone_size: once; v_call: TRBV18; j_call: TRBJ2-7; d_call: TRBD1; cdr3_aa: CASSRQGYEQYF; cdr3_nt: TGTGCCAGCTCGCGACAGGGTTACGAGCAGTACTTC
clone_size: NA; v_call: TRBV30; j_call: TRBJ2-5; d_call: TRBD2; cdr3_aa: CAWSVFSGIQEWYF; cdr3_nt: TGTGCCTGGAGTGTATTTAGCGGGATCCAAGAATGGTACTTC
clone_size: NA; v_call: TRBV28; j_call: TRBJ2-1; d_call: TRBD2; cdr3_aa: CASSPRGGGRAGEQFF; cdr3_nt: TGTGCCAGCAGTCCCCGAGGTGGCGGGAGGGCCGGTGAGCAGTTCTTC
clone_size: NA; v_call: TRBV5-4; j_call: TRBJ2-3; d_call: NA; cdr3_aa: CASSFPSFRDTDTQYF; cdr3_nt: TGTGCCAGCAGCTTTCCCTCTTTTAGGGACACAGATACGCAGTATTTT
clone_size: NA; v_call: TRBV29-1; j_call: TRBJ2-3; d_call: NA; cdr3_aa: CSGFGGSLNTDTQYF; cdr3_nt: TGCAGCGGATTCGGGGGCAGTCTCAACACAGATACGCAGTATTTT
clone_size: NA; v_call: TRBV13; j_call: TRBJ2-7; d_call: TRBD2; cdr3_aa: CARKGLAGISSYEQYF; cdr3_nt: TGTGCCAGAAAGGGACTAGCGGGTATCAGCTCCTACGAGCAGTACTTC
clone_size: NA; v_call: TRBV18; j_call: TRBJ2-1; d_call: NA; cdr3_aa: CASSPRQGTDYNEQFF; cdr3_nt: TGTGCCAGCTCACCACGGCAGGGGACGGACTACAATGAGCAGTTCTTC
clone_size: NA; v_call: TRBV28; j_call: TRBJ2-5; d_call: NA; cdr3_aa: CASTLLDEDYRFETQYF; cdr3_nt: TGTGCCAGCACCCTACTCGACGAGGACTACCGTTTTGAGACCCAGTACTTC
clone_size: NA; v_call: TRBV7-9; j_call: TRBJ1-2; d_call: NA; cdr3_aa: CASSPTGNYGYTF; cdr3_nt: TGTGCCAGCAGTCCGACAGGCAACTATGGCTACACCTTC
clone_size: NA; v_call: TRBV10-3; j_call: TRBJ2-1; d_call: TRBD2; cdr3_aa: CAISDWRAGDYNEQFF; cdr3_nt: TGTGCCATCAGTGATTGGAGAGCGGGGGACTACAATGAGCAGTTCTTC
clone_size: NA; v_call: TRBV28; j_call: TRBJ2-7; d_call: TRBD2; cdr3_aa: CASSLFGGSTYEQYF; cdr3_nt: TGTGCCAGCAGTTTATTCGGCGGGAGTACGTACGAGCAGTACTTC